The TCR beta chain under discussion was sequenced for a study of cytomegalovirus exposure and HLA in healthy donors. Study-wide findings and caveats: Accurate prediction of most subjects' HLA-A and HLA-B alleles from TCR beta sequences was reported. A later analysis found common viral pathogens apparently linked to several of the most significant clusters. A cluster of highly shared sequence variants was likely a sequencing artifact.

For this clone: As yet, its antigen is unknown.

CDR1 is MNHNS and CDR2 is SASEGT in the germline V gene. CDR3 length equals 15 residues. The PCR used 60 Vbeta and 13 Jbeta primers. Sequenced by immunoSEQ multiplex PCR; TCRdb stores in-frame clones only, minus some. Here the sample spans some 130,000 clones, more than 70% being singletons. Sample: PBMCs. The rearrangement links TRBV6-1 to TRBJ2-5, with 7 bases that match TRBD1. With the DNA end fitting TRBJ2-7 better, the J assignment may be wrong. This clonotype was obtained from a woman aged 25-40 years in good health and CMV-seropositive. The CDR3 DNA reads TGTGCCAGCAGTGTATTGACAGGGTCAGCTTACGAGCAGTACTTC. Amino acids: CASSVLTGSAYEQYF.